This T cell receptor (beta chain) was captured by sequencing in a study of OX40 agonist ivuxolimab in advanced cancers. Data came from immunoSEQ multiplex PCR; TCRdb stores just in-frame clones and leaves some out. The data contain 65,000 or so clones, nearly 95% of them singletons. Germline CDR1 is SGHVS and CDR2 is FQNEAQ. This CDR3 region has 15 residues. The V and J ends lost 2 bases and 0 bases, in that order; junction bases with no gene match: 3. The gene calls are TRBV7-8 and TRBJ2-7; TRBD2 aligns across 8 bases. The sample was CD4+ or CD8+ T cells sorted from blood, taken in a trial of the OX40 agonist ivuxolimab. This receptor was obtained from an adult with an advanced solid tumor such as melanoma, head and neck, liver or kidney cancer. CDR3 bases: TGTGCCAGCAGCTTACAAAGCGGGAGCTCCTACGAGCAGTACTTC. Encoded protein: CASSLQSGSSYEQYF.